The present T cell receptor (beta chain) was sequenced within a study of human T cells and chemical hapten exposure. Authors' methods: With a range of about 20,000 to 700,000, the median per sample was about 87,000 TCRs. TCRdb re-called the RACE reads through MiXCR, storing one row per CDR3 protein. The V and J calls come from TCRdb's annotation, not from the publication. This sample carries about 190,000 distinct CDR3 sequences, about 25% of them seen once, and the ten largest clones take 2% to 2.5%. Overall study results and limits: Sensitizing to DPC left TCRs with a frequency above 1 in 1000 unaltered.

As regards this clonotype: Its target is not known.

Time point described: patch test 3, about 24 weeks after DPC sensitization. Sample treatment: therapeutic diphenylcyclopropenone sensitization with weekly scalp DPC. This receptor was obtained from a woman aged 40 to 55 with alopecia areata. Some clones in this sample may be carry-over from other donors' samples. Source: whole blood, taken in connection with sensitization to the hapten diphenylcyclopropenone (DPC).

CDR3 in amino acids: CAISEPIRLAEREQFF. The CDR3 nucleotides read TGTGCCATCAGTGAGCCCATCAGGCTAGCGGAGCGGGAGCAGTTCTTC. The chain employs TRBV10-3 and TRBJ2-1; 7 bases agree with TRBD2. Germline values: CDR1 ENHRY, CDR2 SYGVKD. V was clipped by 2 bases and J by 10 bases; unmatched bases: 14. This CDR3 has 16 residues.